This T cell receptor beta chain is drawn from a study of blood T cell repertoires in COVID-19. Study details: The study drew acute and convalescent COVID-19 samples from the United States, Italy and Spain.

The V gene lost 0 bases and the J gene lost 0 bases, with 8 bases spanning the gap. CDR1 and CDR2 (germline): MNHEY, SVGAGI. This CDR3 has 16 residues. This clone occurred once. As originally analysed: Counts of nucleated cells, estimated from reference gene primer amplification, were obtained. TCRdb's copy holds only in-frame clones and misses some; the assay was immunoSEQ multiplex PCR. V and J calls and clone size are copied from that table; D and trimming were computed from the DNA. The table includes about 50,000 clones, 85% to 90% detected once. The sequenced sample consisted of peripheral blood. The genes are TRBV6-5 and TRBJ2-2; a possible D gene is TRBD1 (5 bases). This TCR came from a human donor in a cohort sampled during active COVID-19. CDR3 DNA: TGTGCCAGCAGTTACTCCCAGGGAACGAACACCGGGGAGCTGTTTTTT. This translates into CASSYSQGTNTGELFF.